The 5 T cell receptor beta chains listed next were all sequenced from one sample in a study of cytomegalovirus exposure and HLA in healthy donors. PCR primers comprised 60 Vbeta and 13 Jbeta primers. Sequenced by immunoSEQ multiplex PCR; TCRdb stores in-frame clones only, minus some. The sample has some 150,000 clones, 60% to 85% seen once. Sequenced sample: PBMCs. Receptor source: a man in his forties or fifties in good health and CMV-seropositive.

CDR3: CAIRGTSGMRPYEQYF. DNA of the CDR3: TGTGCCATCAGGGGGACTAGCGGGATGAGACCCTACGAGCAGTACTTC. The chain recombines TRBV10-3 with TRBJ2-7; 13 bases line up with TRBD2. Germline loops: CDR1 ENHRY, CDR2 SYGVKD. After removal of 6 bases from V and 2 bases from J, the junction contained 7 bases not matched to a gene. The CDR3 consists of 16 residues.

The rearrangement links TRBV9 to TRBJ2-3; D not resolved. The CDR3 sequence is 17 residues long. Looked up from germline, CDR1 is SGDLS and CDR2 is YYNGEE. V lost 0 bases, J lost 0 bases, and 14 bases lay in between. CDR3 in amino acids: CASSVEGRLRSTDTQYF. CDR3 DNA sequence: TGTGCCAGCAGCGTAGAAGGCAGGCTCAGGAGCACAGATACGCAGTATTTT.

The J gene is TRBJ2-7, the V gene TRBV6-5, with a weak D call TRBD1 (6 bases). Deletions cut 6 bases from V and 2 bases from J, with 17 bases between. This CDR3 spans 15 amino acids. CDR1 is MNHEY, CDR2 SVGAGI, per germline. The CDR3 coding sequence is TGTGCCAGCAGAACCGCCGGGACACTAACCTACGAGCAGTACTTC. It translates to CASRTAGTLTYEQYF.

This clone was recorded only once. The CDR3 region has the DNA TGTGCCAGTAGATCCCAGGGCCTTAACTATGGCTACACCTTC. Protein product: CASRSQGLNYGYTF. This sequence joins TRBV19 and TRBJ1-2; tentative D call: TRBD1 (5 bases). The germline gives CDR1 LNHDA, CDR2 SQIVND (reference sequence). The CDR3 contains 14 residues. V lost 6 bases and J 1 base, leaving 12 bases between the germline ends. Full variable domain (rest looked up from reference TRBV19 and TRBJ1-2): DGGITQSPKYLFRKEGQNVTLSCEQNLNHDAMYWYRQDPGQGLRLIYYSQIVNDFQKGDIAEGYSVSREKKESFPLTVTSAQKNPTAFYLCASRSQGLNYGYTFGSGTRLTVV.

The rearrangement links TRBV5-1 to TRBJ2-3, with unresolved D. Germline values: CDR1 SGHRS, CDR2 YFSETQ. V shed 4 bases and J shed 0 bases, with 9 bases lying between them. This CDR3 spans 14 amino acids. The CDR3 DNA follows: TGCGCCAGCAGCGTGTCCAGTAGCACAGATACGCAGTATTTT. Encoded protein: CASSVSSSTDTQYF.